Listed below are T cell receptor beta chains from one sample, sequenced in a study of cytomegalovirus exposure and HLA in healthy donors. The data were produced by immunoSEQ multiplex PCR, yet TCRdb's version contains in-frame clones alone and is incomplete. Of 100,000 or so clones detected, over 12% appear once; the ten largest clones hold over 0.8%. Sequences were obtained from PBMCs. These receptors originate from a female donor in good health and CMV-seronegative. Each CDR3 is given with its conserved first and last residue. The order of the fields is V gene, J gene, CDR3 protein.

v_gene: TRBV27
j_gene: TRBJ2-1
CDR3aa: CASSTLAGSRYNEQFF

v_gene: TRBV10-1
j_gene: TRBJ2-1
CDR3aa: CASSESLASGGIQFF

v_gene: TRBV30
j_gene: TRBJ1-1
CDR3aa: CAWSPGLGTEAFF

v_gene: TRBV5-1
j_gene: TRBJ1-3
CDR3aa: CASSLVQGARNTIYF

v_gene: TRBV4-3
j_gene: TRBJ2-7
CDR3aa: CASSQGLARYEQYF

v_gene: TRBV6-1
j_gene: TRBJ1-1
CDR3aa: CASSESQGTMNTEAFF

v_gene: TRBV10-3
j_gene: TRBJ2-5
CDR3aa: CAISGNRDSETQYF

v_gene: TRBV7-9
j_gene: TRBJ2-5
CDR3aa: CASSLFGGREETQYF

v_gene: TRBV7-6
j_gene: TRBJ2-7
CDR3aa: CASSPTSEGSYEQYF

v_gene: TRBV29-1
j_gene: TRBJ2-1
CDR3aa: CSVGRPGGYNEQFF

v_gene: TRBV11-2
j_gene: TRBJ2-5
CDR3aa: CASSPWASGGAVETQYF

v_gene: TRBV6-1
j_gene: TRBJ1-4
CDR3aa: CASSEGRTGQKLFF

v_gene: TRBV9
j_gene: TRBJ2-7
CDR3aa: CASGGTGLYEQYF

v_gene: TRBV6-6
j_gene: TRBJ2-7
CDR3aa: CASRIAGRLYEQYF

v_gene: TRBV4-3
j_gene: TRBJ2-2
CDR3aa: CASSQDTSGAGELFF

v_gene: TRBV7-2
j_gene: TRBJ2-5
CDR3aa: CASSLNQETQYF

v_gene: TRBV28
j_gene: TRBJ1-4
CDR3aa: CASSLGGEKLFF

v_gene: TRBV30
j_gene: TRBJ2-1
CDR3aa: CAWRGGGAYNEQFF

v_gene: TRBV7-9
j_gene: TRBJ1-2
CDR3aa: CASSHTPGEGNYGYTF

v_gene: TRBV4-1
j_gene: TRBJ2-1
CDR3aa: CASSQDSRDYRHGRQFF

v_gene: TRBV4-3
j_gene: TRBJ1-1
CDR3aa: CASSQDHAGVTEAFF

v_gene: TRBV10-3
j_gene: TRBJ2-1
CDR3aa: CAIRDSPIYNEQFF

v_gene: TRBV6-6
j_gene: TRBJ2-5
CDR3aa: CASSYFLTDQETQYF

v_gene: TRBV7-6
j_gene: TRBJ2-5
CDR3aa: CASSFSKALAKTQYF

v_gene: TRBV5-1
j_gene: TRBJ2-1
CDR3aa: CASSSPGTFYNEQFF

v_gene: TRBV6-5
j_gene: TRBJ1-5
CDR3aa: CASSPGTGPNQPQHF

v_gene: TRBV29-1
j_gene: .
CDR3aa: CSVAGATYEQYF

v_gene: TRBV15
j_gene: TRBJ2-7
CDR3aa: CATSRDRGYEQYF